This T cell receptor beta chain derives from a study of blood T cell repertoires in COVID-19. Turning to the study itself: Samples representing acute and convalescent COVID-19 were sourced from the United States, Italy and Spain. Sources were T cells, B-cell-depleted T cells, or PBMCs; the material itself was cDNA or gDNA.

In the study's own analysis: It was from reference gene primer amplification that nucleated cell counts were estimated. Some clones are missing from TCRdb's copy, which holds only in-frame ones; the method was immunoSEQ multiplex PCR. Clone size and V and J calls were adopted from that table, with D and trimming inferred from the DNA. The sample carries roughly 360,000 clones, roughly 80% recorded once. The CDR3 is made up of 17 amino acids. The germline V gene has CDR1 LNHNV and CDR2 YYDKDF (reference sequence). Trimming at V came to 1 base and at J to 8 bases, leaving 9 bases not matched to a gene.

The chain employs TRBV15 and TRBJ2-1; 12 nucleotides agree with TRBD2. Sequencing was done on a sample of peripheral blood. The receptor's source is a human donor with acute or convalescent COVID-19. The donor label of this sample is uncertain. This chain's CDR3 is CATSRVLLAGGPHEQFF. The DNA for the CDR3 is TGTGCCACCAGCAGAGTTCTCCTAGCGGGGGGGCCACATGAGCAGTTCTTC.